This T cell receptor (beta chain) was observed in a study of blood T cells in healthy people across ages. The table lists this clonotype with a few counts. The CDR3 runs 16 residues. Looked up from germline, CDR1 is MNHNS and CDR2 is SASEGT. Between the trimmed V and J ends, which lost 2 bases and 0 bases, there was a span of 11 bases. Sample-barcoded 5' priming and a J-beta primer mix drove a second PCR of about 6 to 11 cycles. TCRdb reanalysed the 5' RACE reads using MiXCR and keeps one entry per CDR3 protein. The data show 850,000 to 1,000,000 distinct CDR3 sequences, around 48% seen once. This receptor was obtained from a man aged 25 to 40 in good health. The chain employs TRBV6-1 and TRBJ1-3; D gene unclear. The sample consisted of blood. Written as DNA, the CDR3 is TGTGCCAGCAGTGAAAGACTGGTGGGCTCTGGAAACACCATATATTTT. As protein: CASSERLVGSGNTIYF.